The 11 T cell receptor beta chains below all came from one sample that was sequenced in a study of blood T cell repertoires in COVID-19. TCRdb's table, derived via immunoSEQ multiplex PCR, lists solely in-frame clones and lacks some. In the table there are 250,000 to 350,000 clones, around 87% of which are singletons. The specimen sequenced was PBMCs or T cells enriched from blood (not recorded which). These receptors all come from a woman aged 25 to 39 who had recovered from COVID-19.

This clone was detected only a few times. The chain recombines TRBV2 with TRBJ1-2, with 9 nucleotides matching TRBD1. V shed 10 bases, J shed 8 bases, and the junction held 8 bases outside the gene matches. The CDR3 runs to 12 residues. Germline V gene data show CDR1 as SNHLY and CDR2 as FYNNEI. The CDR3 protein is CATHRGLEGYTF. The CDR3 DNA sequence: TGTGCCACACACAGGGGGCTCGAGGGCTACACCTTC.

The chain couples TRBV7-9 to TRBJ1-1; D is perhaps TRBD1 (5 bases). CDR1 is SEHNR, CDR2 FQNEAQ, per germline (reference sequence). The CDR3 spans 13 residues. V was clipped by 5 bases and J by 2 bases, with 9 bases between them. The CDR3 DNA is TGTGCCAGCAGCCCCGGACACAACACTGAAGCTTTCTTT. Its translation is CASSPGHNTEAFF.

The CDR3 loop reads CASSQDRGFTYEQYF. CDR3 bases: TGCGCCAGCAGCCAAGATCGTGGCTTCACCTACGAGCAGTACTTC. This chain links TRBV4-3 with TRBJ2-7; D remains ambiguous. Trimming left V 0 bases short and J 2 bases short, with 11 bases between. CDR1 is LGHNA, CDR2 YSLEER, per germline. This CDR3 has 15 amino acids.

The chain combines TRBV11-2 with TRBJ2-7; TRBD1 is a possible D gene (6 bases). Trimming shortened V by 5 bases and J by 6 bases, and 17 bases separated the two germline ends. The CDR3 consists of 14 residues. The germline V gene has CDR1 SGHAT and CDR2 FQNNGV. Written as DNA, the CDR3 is TGTGCCAGCAGCACCCTCGGACCCAGGGGCGAGCAGTACTTC. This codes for CASSTLGPRGEQYF.

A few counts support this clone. For the CDR3, the DNA is TGTGCCAGCAGCCATCCAATGAACACTGAAGCTTTCTTT. This codes for CASSHPMNTEAFF. The gene calls are TRBV5-8 and TRBJ1-1; D is unresolved. Germline V gene sequence: CDR1 SGHTS, CDR2 YDEGEE. Trimming removed 4 bases from V and 0 bases from J, with 7 bases in between. The CDR3 totals 13 residues.

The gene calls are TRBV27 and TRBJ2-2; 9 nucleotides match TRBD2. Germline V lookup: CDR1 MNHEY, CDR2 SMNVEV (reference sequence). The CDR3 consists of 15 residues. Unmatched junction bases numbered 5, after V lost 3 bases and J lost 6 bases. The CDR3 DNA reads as TGTGCCAGCAGTTTGCTAGCGGGGTTGGCCGGGGAGCTGTTTTTT. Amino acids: CASSLLAGLAGELFF.

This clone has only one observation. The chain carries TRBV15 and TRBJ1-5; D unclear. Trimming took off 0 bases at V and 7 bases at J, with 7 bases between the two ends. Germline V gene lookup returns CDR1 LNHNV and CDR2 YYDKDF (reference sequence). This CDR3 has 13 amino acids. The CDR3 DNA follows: TGTGCCACCAGCAGAGATCGGTGGCAGCCCCAGCATTTT. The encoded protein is CATSRDRWQPQHF.

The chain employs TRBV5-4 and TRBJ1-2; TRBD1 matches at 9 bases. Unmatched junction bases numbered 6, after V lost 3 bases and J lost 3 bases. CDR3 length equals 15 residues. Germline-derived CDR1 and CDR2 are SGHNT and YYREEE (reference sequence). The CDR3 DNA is TGTGCCAGCAGCTCCTCGACAGGGGGGGACTATGGCTACACCTTC. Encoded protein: CASSSSTGGDYGYTF. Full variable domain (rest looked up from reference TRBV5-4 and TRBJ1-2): ETGVTQSPTHLIKTRGQQVTLRCSSQSGHNTVSWYQQALGQGPQFIFQYYREEENGRGNFPPRFSGLQFPNYSSELNVNALELDDSALYLCASSSSTGGDYGYTFGSGTRLTVV.

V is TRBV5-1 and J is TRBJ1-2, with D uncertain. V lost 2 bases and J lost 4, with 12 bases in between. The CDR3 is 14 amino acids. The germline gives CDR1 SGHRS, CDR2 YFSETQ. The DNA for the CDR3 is TGCGCCAGCAGCTTCTTGGGAGGGAGCTATGGCTACACCTTC. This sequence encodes CASSFLGGSYGYTF.

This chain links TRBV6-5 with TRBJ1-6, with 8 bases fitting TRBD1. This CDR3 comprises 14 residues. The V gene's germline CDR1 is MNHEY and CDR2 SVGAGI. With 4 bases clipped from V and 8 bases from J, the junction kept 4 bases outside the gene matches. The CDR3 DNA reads TGTGCCAGCAGTTTGGACAGGGTCGATTCACCCCTCCACTTT. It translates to CASSLDRVDSPLHF.

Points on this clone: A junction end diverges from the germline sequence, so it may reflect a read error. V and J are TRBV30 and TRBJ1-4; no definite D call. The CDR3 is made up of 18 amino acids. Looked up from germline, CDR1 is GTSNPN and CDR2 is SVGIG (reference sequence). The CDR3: CAWSESYAPGSPKEKLFF. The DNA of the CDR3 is TGTGCCTGGAGTGAATCCTACGCCCCCGGGTCCCCTAAAGAAAAACTGTTTTTT.